This TCR beta chain was sequenced during a study of T cells after posttransplantation cyclophosphamide. The CDR3 runs to 17 residues. V was clipped by 5 bases and J by 1 base, with 15 bases between them. Sequenced by immunoSEQ multiplex PCR; TCRdb stores in-frame clones only, minus some. The table lists about 38,000 clones, no singletons, with about 6.4% in the top ten. Many counts were recorded for this clone. Sequenced input: PBMCs. The TCR comes from a man younger than 45 in good health and a related stem cell transplant donor. This sequence joins TRBV12-3 or TRBV12-4 and TRBJ2-6, with a possible D match to TRBD1 (6 bases). The CDR3 is CASSDSTGPSGANVLTF. The CDR3 DNA is TGTGCCAGCAGTGACTCCACAGGGCCATCTGGGGCCAACGTCCTGACTTTC.